Presented here are 17 T cell receptor beta chains from one specimen sequenced in a study of T-cell reconstitution after alpha-beta-depleted transplantation in children. Unique molecular identifiers were used to barcode this TCRbeta library. In TCRdb, the PCR reads were re-called with MiXCR into one record per CDR3 protein. In the table there are 440,000 or so distinct CDR3 sequences, 43% of which are singletons. Sequencing was performed on PBMCs, taken before TCRalphabeta/CD19-depleted stem cell transplant. The receptors derive from a girl aged 2 to 10 with aplastic anemia, due to receive a stem cell transplant.

V gene TRBV7-3 combines with J gene TRBJ2-2; possible D gene TRBD2, 7 bases. The CDR3 is 16 residues long. Germline assignment: CDR1 SGHTA and CDR2 FQGTGA. With 6 bases removed from V and 0 bases from J, the gap between germline ends came to 14 bases. CDR3 residues: CASSRGGGPNTGELFF. CDR3 bases: TGTGCCAGCAGTCGAGGGGGGGGGCCGAACACCGGGGAGCTGTTTTTT.

The CDR3 region has the DNA TGCAGTGGGCTACTTCGGGGCAGCACAGATACGCAGTATTTT. The encoded protein is CSGLLRGSTDTQYF. The gene calls are TRBV20-1 and TRBJ2-3; D may match TRBD1 or TRBD2 (5 bases each). The CDR3 is 14 amino acids. Trimming shortened V by 7 bases and J by 0 bases, and 14 bases separated the two germline ends. Germline assignment: CDR1 DFQATT and CDR2 SNEGSKA (reference sequence).

The rearrangement links TRBV12-3 or TRBV12-4 to TRBJ1-1, with 8 bases aligning to TRBD1. The J segment lost 5 bases and the V segment lost 5 bases, leaving 4 bases of the junction unmatched. The length of the CDR3 is 13 residues. This CDR3 reads CASSNRGRTEAFF. The DNA for the CDR3 is TGTGCCAGCAGTAACAGGGGGAGGACTGAAGCTTTCTTT.

In its sample, this clonotype was seen a few times. The chain recombines TRBV18 with TRBJ2-7, with D uncertain. This CDR3 region has 13 residues. CDR1 and CDR2 from the germline V gene are KGHSH and LQKENI. V lost 4 bases, J lost 5 bases, and 12 bases lay in between. The CDR3 region has the DNA TGTGCCAGCTCACTAGGAGATCGCGACGAGCAGTACTTC. Translation: CASSLGDRDEQYF.

The chain uses TRBV20-1 and TRBJ1-2; D remains ambiguous. Trimming stripped 3 bases from V and 4 bases from J, with 6 bases between. Looked up from germline, CDR1 is DFQATT and CDR2 is SNEGSKA (reference sequence). This CDR3 has 11 residues. The CDR3 DNA reads as TGCAGTGCTAGGTTGACCTATGGCTACACCTTC. Amino acid sequence: CSARLTYGYTF.

This clonotype was observed a few times. This chain links TRBV29-1 with TRBJ2-7; D remains unclear. V lost 0 bases and J 6 bases, leaving 9 bases between the germline ends. The CDR3 length is 12 residues. Germline CDR1 reads SQVTM; CDR2 reads ANQGSEA. In DNA form, the CDR3 reads TGCAGCGTTGAAGAGGGTCTAGGCGAGCAGTACTTC. Amino acids: CSVEEGLGEQYF.

The chain carries TRBV6-6 and TRBJ2-5, with D hard to call. Germline-derived CDR1 and CDR2 are MNHNY and SVGAGI (reference sequence). V lost 5 bases, J lost 1 base, and 5 bases lay in between. CDR3 length: 12 residues. The CDR3 nucleotides read TGTGCCAGCAGTAGAATCCAAGAGACCCAGTACTTC. Protein product: CASSRIQETQYF.

This chain connects TRBV20-1 to TRBJ1-5; TRBD1 agrees at 9 bases. Germline lookup yields CDR1 DFQATT and CDR2 SNEGSKA (reference sequence). V dropped 6 bases and J dropped 2; count of bases not matched to a gene: 5. The CDR3 covers 14 residues. CDR3 DNA sequence: TGCAGTGCCGTGGACAGGGGTCGCAATCAGCCCCAGCATTTT. Protein: CSAVDRGRNQPQHF.

On this clonotype itself: A much larger clone is a single base away; this may be a read error. The chain has TRBV12-3 or TRBV12-4 and TRBJ2-7; TRBD2 aligns across 8 bases. This CDR3 region has 15 residues. The J segment lost 1 base and the V segment lost 4 bases, leaving 6 bases of the junction unmatched. In nucleotides, the CDR3 is TGTGCCAGCAGTTCCGCACTAGCGGTTTCCTACGAGCAGTACTTC. It is translated as CASSSALAVSYEQYF.

The chain's CDR3 is CASSPRPDGTDTQYF. CDR3 DNA: TGTGCCAGCAGTCCTAGGCCGGATGGCACAGATACGCAGTATTTT. This sequence joins TRBV12-3 or TRBV12-4 and TRBJ2-3; D is undetermined. The CDR3 loop spans 15 amino acids. V was shortened by 5 bases and J by 1 base, with 13 bases between the two germline ends.

The V call is TRBV20-1, the J call TRBJ1-5, with D unresolved. Trimming left V 1 base short and J 7 bases short, with 11 bases between. The CDR3 is 13 amino acids. In germline, CDR1 is DFQATT, CDR2 SNEGSKA (reference sequence). The CDR3 DNA reads TGCAGTGCTAGAGCTGGACCTGGGCAGCCCCAGCATTTT. This translates into CSARAGPGQPQHF.

The CDR3 sequence: CASRGGGGYNEQFF. The CDR3 DNA reads TGTGCCAGCAGGGGCGGGGGAGGCTACAATGAGCAGTTCTTC. The chain uses TRBV28 and TRBJ2-1; 7 nucleotides line up with TRBD2. V shed 6 bases, J shed 3 bases, and the junction held 5 bases outside the gene matches. In germline, CDR1 is MDHEN, CDR2 SYDVKM. The CDR3 runs to 14 residues.

This rearrangement joins TRBV20-1 to TRBJ2-7; no firm D call. V was pared by 3 bases and J by 2 bases, with 14 bases between. Per the germline V gene, CDR1 is DFQATT and CDR2 is SNEGSKA (reference sequence). The CDR3 consists of 14 residues. The chain's CDR3 is CSASPGPGPYEQYF. The CDR3 nucleotides are TGCAGTGCTAGCCCGGGTCCAGGCCCCTACGAGCAGTACTTC.

This clonotype was seen more than once but under ten times. The V call is TRBV6-5, the J call TRBJ2-3; 9 bases agree with TRBD2. Per the germline V gene, CDR1 is MNHEY and CDR2 is SVGAGI. The CDR3 is 16 residues long. V trimming: 0 bases; J trimming: 4 bases; junction bases outside the gene matches: 5. CDR3 region: CASSYSTAGGADTQYF. The CDR3 DNA reads TGTGCCAGCAGTTACTCGACAGCGGGAGGCGCAGATACGCAGTATTTT.

This clonotype was counted ten times or more. The chain carries TRBV25-1 and TRBJ2-2, with TRBD1 identical over 7 bases. With 4 bases clipped from V and 5 bases from J, the junction kept 4 bases outside the gene matches. Germline CDR1 reads MGHDK; CDR2 reads SYGVNS. This CDR3 has 14 amino acids. In DNA form, the CDR3 reads TGTGCCAGCAGTGTTGGCAGGGGGACCGGGGAGCTGTTTTTT. It is translated as CASSVGRGTGELFF.

The chain combines TRBV5-1 with TRBJ2-3; weak D call: TRBD1 (7 bases). The CDR3 contains 14 residues. Germline CDR1 and CDR2: SGHRS and YFSETQ. The ends were cut back, 7 bases at V and 6 bases at J, with 18 bases in the middle. The CDR3 DNA sequence: TGCGCCAGCGGAGGGACAGATCAGGGGGATACGCAGTATTTT. Its protein is CASGGTDQGDTQYF.

This clonotype was seen more than once but under ten times. This rearrangement joins TRBV7-2 to TRBJ2-2; 8 nucleotides line up with TRBD2. The CDR3 spans 17 residues. Germline V lookup: CDR1 SGHTA, CDR2 FQGNSA. The junction had 8 bases not matched to a gene; V was cut back by 3 bases and J by 2 bases. This chain's CDR3 is CASSLNPGGSNTGELFF. CDR3 nucleotide sequence: TGTGCCAGCAGCTTGAACCCGGGGGGGTCCAACACCGGGGAGCTGTTTTTT.